This T cell receptor beta chain was sequenced in a study of cytotoxic CD8 clonotypes in ibrutinib-treated CLL. Study at large: Averaging across samples gave around 260,000 productive templates and tens of thousands of productive rearrangements.

The assay was immunoSEQ multiplex PCR, and TCRdb's table has in-frame clones only and misses some. The table has roughly 250,000 clones, roughly 70% seen once. Study-level results: Patients showed higher baseline clonality than age-matched healthy donors, and it tracked circulating CD8+ T-cell counts.

As concerns this clone: Antigen: not known.

The germline CDR1 and CDR2 sequences are SGHRS and YFSETQ. This CDR3 comprises 14 residues. Trimming cost V 0 bases and J 4 bases, with 7 bases left between them. The sample was PBMCs, taken after 24 months of ibrutinib treatment. This TCR came from a human donor with chronic lymphocytic leukemia. This rearrangement joins TRBV5-1 to TRBJ1-4, with D uncertain. In DNA, the CDR3 is TGCGCCAGCAGCTTGGCCGGGCTTAATGAAAAACTGTTTTTT. It translates to CASSLAGLNEKLFF.